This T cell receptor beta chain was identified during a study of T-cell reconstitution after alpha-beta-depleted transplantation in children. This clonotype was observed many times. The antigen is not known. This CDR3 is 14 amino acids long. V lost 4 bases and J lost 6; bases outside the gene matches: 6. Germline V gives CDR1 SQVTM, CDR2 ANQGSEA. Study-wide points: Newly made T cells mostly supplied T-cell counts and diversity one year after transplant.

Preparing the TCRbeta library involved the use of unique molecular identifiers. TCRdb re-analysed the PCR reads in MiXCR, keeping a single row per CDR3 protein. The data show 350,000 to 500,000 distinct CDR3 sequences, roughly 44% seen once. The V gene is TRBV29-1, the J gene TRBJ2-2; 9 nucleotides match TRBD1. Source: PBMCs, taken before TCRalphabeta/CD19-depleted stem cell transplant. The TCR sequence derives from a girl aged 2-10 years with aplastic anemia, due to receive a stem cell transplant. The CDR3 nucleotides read TGCAGCGTTGTGACAGGGGGAATGGCCGGGGAGCTGTTTTTT. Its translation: CSVVTGGMAGELFF.